This T cell receptor (beta chain) was captured in a study of blood T cell repertoires in COVID-19. The overall study: The cDNA or gDNA used as material had been derived from T cells, B-cell-depleted T cells, or PBMCs.

Deletions cut 5 bases from V and 7 bases from J, with 17 bases between. CDR3 length: 15 amino acids. CDR1 and CDR2 (germline): SGHTA, FQGNSA. Clones were sequenced by immunoSEQ multiplex PCR, and TCRdb holds only the in-frame ones, with some missing. This table holds 25,000 to 35,000 clones, 90% to 95% found once. Source material: peripheral blood. The source is a human donor with active COVID-19. The donor label of this sample is uncertain. V gene TRBV7-2 combines with J gene TRBJ1-4; D not resolved. CDR3 bases: TGTGCCAGCAGCCGCCAGCGGGCATTGGGTGAAAAACTGTTTTTT. Residues: CASSRQRALGEKLFF.